These T cell receptor beta chains were read from a single sample in a study of OX40 agonist ivuxolimab in advanced cancers. Generated by immunoSEQ multiplex PCR, the TCRdb table keeps only in-frame clones and is missing some. The sample yields some 97,000 clones, approximately 90% seen once. The sequencing here drew on CD4+ or CD8+ T cells sorted from blood, taken in a trial of the OX40 agonist ivuxolimab. The receptors shown here come from an adult with an advanced solid tumor such as melanoma, head and neck, liver or kidney cancer. Each CDR3 is given with its conserved first and last residue. The order of the fields is CDR3 protein, J gene, V gene, D gene. D genes are given only for firm matches.

CASSPMGQSSYNEQFF	TRBJ2-1	TRBV14	TRBD1
CASSGLGQLQFF	TRBJ2-1	TRBV28	.
CASSHGVGGNTEAFF	TRBJ1-1	TRBV7-9	.
CASSPPSPQPYEQYF	TRBJ2-7	TRBV18	.
CASSQEGLRQGRTGELFF	TRBJ2-2	TRBV4-1	TRBD1
CASSLAGTGFQETQYF	TRBJ2-5	TRBV5-1	TRBD1
CASSPRTSGSGSTDTQYF	TRBJ2-3	TRBV9	TRBD2
CASSPESLGSATNEKLFF	TRBJ1-4	TRBV18	.
CATSRELAGPYEQYF	TRBJ2-7	TRBV15	TRBD2
CASSPHLANYGYTF	TRBJ1-2	TRBV7-2	.
CASSPGEETQYF	TRBJ2-5	TRBV5-1	.
CASSFFSGRETQYF	TRBJ2-5	TRBV5-6	TRBD2
CASSRGNGGTDTQYF	TRBJ2-3	TRBV5-1	.
CASSPGQAANYGYTF	TRBJ1-2	TRBV4-3	TRBD1
CASSVEGSGNTIYF	TRBJ1-3	TRBV11-2	.
CSVLDPGSNEQFF	TRBJ2-1	TRBV29-1	.
CASSRGLAGDGELFF	TRBJ2-2	TRBV9	TRBD2
CASSSATLAGVGNEQFF	TRBJ2-1	TRBV5-6	TRBD2
CASSQGGGAVWGRQETQYF	TRBJ2-5	TRBV14	TRBD2
CASRLANYGYTF	TRBJ1-2	TRBV28	.
CASSLDGLGTGELFF	TRBJ2-2	TRBV11-2	.